This T cell receptor beta chain stems from a study of CD8+ T cells in alopecia areata. Turning to the study itself: Tofacitinib therapy lasting 6 to 18 months was followed by 6 months off drug. Overall study results and limits: Both scalp clonality and the expanded CD8+ clones among the top 100 showed a significant decrease with tofacitinib. Normal skin's resident alphabeta T cells are sequenced alongside lesional scalp T cells. Among patients, TCR sharing was less clear than in mice, a difference possibly due in part to HLA diversity in the patient population.

Following RNA extraction, reverse transcription yielded cDNA that acted as the sequencing template. Method: immunoSEQ multiplex PCR; TCRdb's copy keeps in-frame clones and lacks some. The sample yields 190,000 or so clones, about three fifths seen once. Germline assignment: CDR1 SGHDT and CDR2 YYEEEE. V was clipped by 1 base and J by 9 bases, with 17 bases between them. The CDR3 sequence is 15 residues long. Sample treatment: oral pan-JAK inhibitor, 5-10 mg twice daily. To note about this clone: What it binds is not known.

V usage is TRBV5-6 and J usage is TRBJ2-1; D may match TRBD1 or TRBD2 (6 bases each). Sequenced here: CD4+ T cells sorted from blood, sampled at week 24, from a patient treated with tofacitinib. The source of this sequence is a human donor with alopecia areata. CDR3 sequence reads: CASSLRGPIGVEQFF. CDR3 DNA: TGTGCCAGCAGCTTGCGGGGGCCCATTGGGGTTGAGCAGTTCTTC.